This TCR beta chain stems from a study of regulatory T cells in long-lasting Graves disease. Notes on the study in general: Relative to newly diagnosed Graves' patients, persistent ones had lower TCR diversity. The study found persistent patients shared more public clonotypes (fewer than 3,000) than new patients (around 1,000).

In building TCR beta libraries, iRepertoire HTBI primers were used together with Arm-PCR of CDR3 regions. TCRdb passed the multiplex PCR reads through MiXCR, listing each CDR3 protein once. This table holds a few hundred thousand distinct CDR3 sequences, 15% found once. Time point specified: newly diagnosed GD, antithyroid drugs for less than 3 months. PBMC-derived RNA was used for the TCR library. CDR3 length: 11 amino acids. Germline loops: CDR1 MNHEY, CDR2 SMNVEV (reference sequence). Trimming shortened V by 8 bases and J by 6 bases, and 11 bases separated the two germline ends. This clonotype was detected ten times or more. Antigen: not known. The same sample was also studied in work on T cells in Graves' hyperthyroidism and ophthalmopathy. This second report adds: The study used the HTBI primer set for a first-round RT-PCR of the TCR CDR3.

The source is a woman aged 35 to 49 with Graves disease. The input for sequencing was peripheral blood mononuclear cells (PBMCs), taken at new diagnosis, from a patient treated with antithyroid drugs. The rearrangement joins TRBV27 to TRBJ2-7, with a weak D call TRBD1 (5 bases). The CDR3 sequence: CASGPGIEQYF. CDR3 in DNA: TGTGCCAGCGGACCAGGGATCGAGCAGTACTTC.